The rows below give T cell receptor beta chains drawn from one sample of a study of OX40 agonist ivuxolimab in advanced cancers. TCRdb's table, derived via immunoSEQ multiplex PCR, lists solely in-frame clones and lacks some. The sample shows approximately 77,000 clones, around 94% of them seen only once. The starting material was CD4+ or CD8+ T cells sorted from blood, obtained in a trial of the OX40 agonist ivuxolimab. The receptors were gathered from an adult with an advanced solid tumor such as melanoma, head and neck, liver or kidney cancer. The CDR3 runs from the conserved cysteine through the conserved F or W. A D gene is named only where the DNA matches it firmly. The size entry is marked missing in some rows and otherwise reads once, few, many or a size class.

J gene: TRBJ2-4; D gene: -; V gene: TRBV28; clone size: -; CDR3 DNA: TGTGCCAGCGGGTCGACCCCTACGGCCAAAAACATTCAGTACTTC; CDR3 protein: CASGSTPTAKNIQYF
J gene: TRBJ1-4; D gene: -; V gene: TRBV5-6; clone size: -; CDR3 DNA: TGTGCCAGCAGCCTAGGACGGGTTAATGAAAAACTGTTTTTT; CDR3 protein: CASSLGRVNEKLFF
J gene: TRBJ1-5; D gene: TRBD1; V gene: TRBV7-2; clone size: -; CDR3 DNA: TGTGCCAGCAGCTTAGCAGACAGGGGTTCTCAGCCCCAGCATTTT; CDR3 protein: CASSLADRGSQPQHF
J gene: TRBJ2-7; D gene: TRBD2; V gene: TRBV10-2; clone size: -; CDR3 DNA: TGCGCCAGCCAGCGGGAGGCTACCTACGAGCAGTACTTC; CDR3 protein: CASQREATYEQYF
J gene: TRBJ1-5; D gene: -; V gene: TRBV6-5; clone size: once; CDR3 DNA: TGTGCCAGCAGAATCGACAGAAATAGCAATCAGCCCCAGCATTTT; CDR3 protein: CASRIDRNSNQPQHF
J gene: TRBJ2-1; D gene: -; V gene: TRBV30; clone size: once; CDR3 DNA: TGTGCCTGGAGTGTCCAGCGGCTCCAGTTCTTC; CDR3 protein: CAWSVQRLQFF
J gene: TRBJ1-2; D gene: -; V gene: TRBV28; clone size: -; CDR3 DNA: TGTGCCAGCAAATCGGGTGGGGGTGGCTATGGCTACACCTTC; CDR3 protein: CASKSGGGGYGYTF
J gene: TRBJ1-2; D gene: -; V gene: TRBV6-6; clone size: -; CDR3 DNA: TGTGCCAGCAGTGGTGGAATGAGTGCGGGCGCCTATGGCTACACCTTC; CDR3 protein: CASSGGMSAGAYGYTF
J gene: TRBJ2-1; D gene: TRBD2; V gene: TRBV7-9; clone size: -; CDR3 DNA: TGTGCCAGCAGACTAGCGGGAGGGGACAATGAGCAGTTCTTC; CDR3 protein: CASRLAGGDNEQFF
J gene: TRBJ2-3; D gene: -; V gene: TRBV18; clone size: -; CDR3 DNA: TGTGCCAGCTCACCATCCCAGGATACGCAGTATTTT; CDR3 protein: CASSPSQDTQYF
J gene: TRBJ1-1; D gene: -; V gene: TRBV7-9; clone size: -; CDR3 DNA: TGTGCCAGCAGGCACTCACAGGGTCCGCACACTGAAGCTTTCTTT; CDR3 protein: CASRHSQGPHTEAFF
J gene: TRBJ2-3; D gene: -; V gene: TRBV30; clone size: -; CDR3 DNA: TGTGCCTGGGCTTCGAGCCCAGATACGCAGTATTTT; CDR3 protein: CAWASSPDTQYF
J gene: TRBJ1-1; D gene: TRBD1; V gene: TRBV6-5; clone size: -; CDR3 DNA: TGTGCCAGCTTTAGGGGGCCATACACTGAAGCTTTCTTT; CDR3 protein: CASFRGPYTEAFF
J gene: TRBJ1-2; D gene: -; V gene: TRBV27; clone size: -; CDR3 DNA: TGTGCCAGCAGTTTCCGGGCAGGCTATGGCTACACCTTC; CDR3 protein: CASSFRAGYGYTF
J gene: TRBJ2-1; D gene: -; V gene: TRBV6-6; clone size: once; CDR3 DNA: TGTGCCAGCAGTTACTCTAGGGTCAATGAGCAGTTCTTC; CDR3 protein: CASSYSRVNEQFF
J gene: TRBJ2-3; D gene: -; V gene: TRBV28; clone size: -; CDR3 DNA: TGTGCCAGCAGCCTACTATGGGATACGCAGTATTTT; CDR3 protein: CASSLLWDTQYF
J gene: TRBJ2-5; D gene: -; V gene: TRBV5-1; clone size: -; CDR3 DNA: TGCGCCAGCAGCTTGGGGGCAGGGTTGGAGACCCAGTACTTC; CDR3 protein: CASSLGAGLETQYF
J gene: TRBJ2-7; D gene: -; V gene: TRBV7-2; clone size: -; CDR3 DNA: TGTGCCAGCAGCTTAGGATCGGGACTCAGCTCCTACGAGCAGTACTTC; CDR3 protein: CASSLGSGLSSYEQYF
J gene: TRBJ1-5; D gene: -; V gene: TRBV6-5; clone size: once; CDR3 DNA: TGTGCCAGCACCCCACGACGGAACAATCAGCCCCAGCATTTT; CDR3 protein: CASTPRRNNQPQHF
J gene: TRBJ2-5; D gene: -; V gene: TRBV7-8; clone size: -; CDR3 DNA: TGTGCCAGCACGAGGGGGCAAGAGACCCAGTACTTC; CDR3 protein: CASTRGQETQYF
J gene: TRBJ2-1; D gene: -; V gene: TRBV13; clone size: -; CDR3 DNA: TGTGCCAGCAGCTTAGCCTCACTAGCTGAGCAGTTCTTC; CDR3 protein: CASSLASLAEQFF
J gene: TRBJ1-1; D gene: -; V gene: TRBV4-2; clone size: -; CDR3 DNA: TGTGCCAGCAGCCCTGGGACTGTAAACCCGTCCACTGAAGCTTTCTTT; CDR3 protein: CASSPGTVNPSTEAFF
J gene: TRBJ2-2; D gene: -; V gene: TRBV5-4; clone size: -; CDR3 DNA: TGTGCCAGCAGCACCCCCCGGACTTCGAACACCGGGGAGCTGTTTTTT; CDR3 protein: CASSTPRTSNTGELFF
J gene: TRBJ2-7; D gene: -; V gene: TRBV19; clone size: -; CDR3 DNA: TGTGCCAATGCGGGAAGCTCCTACGAGCAGTACTTC; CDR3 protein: CANAGSSYEQYF
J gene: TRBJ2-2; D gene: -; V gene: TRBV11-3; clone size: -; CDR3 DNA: TGTGCCAGCAGCCACGCGCCCGGGGCGAACACCGGGGAGCTGTTTTTT; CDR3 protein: CASSHAPGANTGELFF
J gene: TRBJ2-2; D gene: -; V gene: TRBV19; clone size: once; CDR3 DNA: TGTGCCAGTAGTAAAGGGGCAGGGTCTATCGCCGGGGAGCTGTTTTTT; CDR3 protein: CASSKGAGSIAGELFF
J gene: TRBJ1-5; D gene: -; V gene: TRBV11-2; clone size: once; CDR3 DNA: TGTGCCAGCAGCTTAGCGCTGGGGAGTCAGCCCCAGCATTTT; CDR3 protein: CASSLALGSQPQHF
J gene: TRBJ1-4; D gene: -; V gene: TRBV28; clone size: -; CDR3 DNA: TGTGCCAGCAGTTTATATGGGGAAAAACTGTTTTTT; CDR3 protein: CASSLYGEKLFF
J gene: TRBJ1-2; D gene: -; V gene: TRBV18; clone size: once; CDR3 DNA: TGTGCCAGCTCACCACCCAACGAGGGCCCTAGGGATGGCTACACCTTC; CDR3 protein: CASSPPNEGPRDGYTF
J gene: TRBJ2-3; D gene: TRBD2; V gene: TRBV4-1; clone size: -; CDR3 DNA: TGCGCCAGCAGCCTTAGCGGGGGTAGCGCAGATACGCAGTATTTT; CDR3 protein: CASSLSGGSADTQYF